This paragraph reports one TCR beta chain. Its antigen is not identified. Some clones are missing from TCRdb's copy, which holds only in-frame ones; the method was immunoSEQ multiplex PCR. The data show more than 140,000 clones, around nine tenths seen once. The data originate from a study of cytomegalovirus exposure and HLA in healthy donors. Background on the study: The same platform as the approximately 670 first-cohort repertoires was used for the 95 to 150 validation repertoires, a later analysis reported.

Study observations and caveats: Subsequent analysis showed first-cohort TCR clusters tending to co-occur in about 110 validation repertoires. It was about 180 TCR beta chains that were listed as cytomegalovirus-associated. According to reports, the classifier identified cytomegalovirus status with high specificity and sensitivity.

CDR1 and CDR2 (germline): MGHDK, SYGVNS. This CDR3 is 15 amino acids long. With 2 bases clipped from V and 2 bases from J, the junction kept 5 bases outside the gene matches. The clonotype originates from a woman aged 18-29 years in good health and CMV-seropositive. The sequenced sample consisted of PBMCs. The V gene is TRBV25-1, the J gene TRBJ1-2; TRBD1 agrees at 7 bases. CDR3 region: CASSERQGANYGYTF. The CDR3, as DNA: TGTGCCAGCAGTGAAAGACAGGGAGCGAACTATGGCTACACCTTC.